One and the same sample provided the 21 T cell receptor beta chains below, sequenced in a study of beta chain features in type 1 diabetes. Study outcomes and limitations: The study found moderately but significantly shorter TCRB CDR3s in all four CD4+ subsets of Type 1 diabetes patients.

Which antigens these TCRs recognize remains unknown. The investigators reverse transcribed all of the isolated RNA, so they sequenced expressed TCRB transcripts. Clones were read by immunoSEQ multiplex PCR, and TCRdb kept only the in-frame ones, dropping some. The sample has about 270,000 clones, roughly an eighth seen once; the top ten hold over 0.015%. Sample: naive CD4+ T cells from blood. The receptors here all came from a man aged 25 to 40 with type 1 diabetes.

The CDR3 protein is CASTPMTANTEAFF. The DNA of the CDR3 is TGTGCCAGTACGCCCATGACAGCTAACACTGAAGCTTTCTTT. This sequence joins TRBV19 and TRBJ1-1; D is possibly TRBD1 (5 bases). The CDR3 contains 14 residues. V was cut by 7 bases and J by 2 bases, with 14 bases left in between. Per the germline V gene, CDR1 is LNHDA and CDR2 is SQIVND (reference sequence).

This chain links TRBV7-9 with TRBJ1-1, with 10 bases matching TRBD1. Germline V CDR1 and CDR2: SEHNR, FQNEAQ (reference sequence). The CDR3 has 15 residues. V was clipped by 1 base and J by 1 base; unmatched bases: 0. Here the CDR3 DNA reads TGTGCCAGCAGCTTAGGACAGGGGGCGAACACTGAAGCTTTCTTT. Protein sequence: CASSLGQGANTEAFF.

This clone turned up a few times. This chain links TRBV10-3 with TRBJ1-1; tentative D call: TRBD1 (5 bases). The CDR3 runs 13 residues. Per the germline V gene, CDR1 is ENHRY and CDR2 is SYGVKD. Trimming shortened V by 5 bases and J by 6 bases, and 13 bases separated the two germline ends. CDR3 sequence reads: CAISPSGGSEAFF. The DNA for the CDR3 is TGTGCCATCAGTCCCTCGGGGGGGTCTGAAGCTTTCTTT.

The chain carries TRBV27 and TRBJ2-6; TRBD2 matches 8 bases. The V segment lost 3 bases and the J segment 0 bases; nucleotides outside the gene matches: 7. The CDR3 has 18 residues. Germline loops: CDR1 MNHEY, CDR2 SMNVEV (reference sequence). The CDR3 DNA reads TGTGCCAGCAGTTTCGAGGCGGGAGGCCGCTCTGGGGCCAACGTCCTGACTTTC. This translates into CASSFEAGGRSGANVLTF.

V usage is TRBV5-1 and J usage is TRBJ2-2, with D uncertain. This CDR3 contains 15 residues. Germline V gives CDR1 SGHRS, CDR2 YFSETQ. V was trimmed by 5 bases and J by 2 bases, leaving 13 bases between them. The CDR3 protein is CASRNLLINTGELFF. CDR3 nucleotides: TGCGCCAGCAGAAACCTCCTAATAAACACCGGGGAGCTGTTTTTT.

This chain joins TRBV28 and TRBJ2-3; 8 bases align to TRBD2. Per the germline V gene, CDR1 is MDHEN and CDR2 is SYDVKM. The CDR3 sequence is 15 residues long. The trim removed 5 bases at V and 5 bases at J, leaving 9 bases unmatched. The CDR3 is CASSGREVVRDTQYF. DNA for the CDR3: TGTGCCAGCAGTGGGCGGGAGGTTGTCAGAGATACGCAGTATTTT.

The rearrangement joins TRBV28 to TRBJ2-1; no firm D call. The length of the CDR3 is 12 residues. Germline V gives CDR1 MDHEN, CDR2 SYDVKM. V shed 6 bases and J shed 4 bases, with 7 bases lying between them. The CDR3 coding sequence is TGTGCCAGCAGGCCTAATTACAATGAGCAGTTCTTC. Its translation: CASRPNYNEQFF.

The chain carries TRBV6-1 and TRBJ2-1; D is perhaps TRBD2 (6 bases). V lost 3 bases and J lost 0, with 12 bases in between. The length of the CDR3 is 16 residues. In germline, CDR1 is MNHNS, CDR2 SASEGT. Written as DNA, the CDR3 is TGTGCCAGCAGTGAGAGGGACGGGAGCTCCTACAATGAGCAGTTCTTC. Translating gives CASSERDGSSYNEQFF.

V usage is TRBV7-9 and J usage is TRBJ2-7; D remains ambiguous. V lost 5 bases to trimming and J lost 4 bases, with 12 bases between them. Germline V gives CDR1 SEHNR, CDR2 FQNEAQ (reference sequence). The CDR3 runs 13 residues. The CDR3 here is CASSLRYGYEQYF. The CDR3 DNA is TGTGCCAGCAGCCTGAGGTACGGGTACGAGCAGTACTTC.

This clone was detected a few times. V usage is TRBV19 and J usage is TRBJ1-4, with a tentative D call TRBD1 (6 bases). CDR1 is LNHDA, CDR2 SQIVND, per germline (reference sequence). V was clipped by 5 bases and J by 5 bases, with 15 bases between them. The CDR3 totals 15 residues. CDR3 nucleotides: TGTGCCAGTAGTCTCACCAGGACAGCGAATGAAAAACTGTTTTTT. This encodes CASSLTRTANEKLFF.

The sample holds a few counts of this clone. The chain joins TRBV7-2 to TRBJ2-1, with D possibly matching TRBD1 (6 bases). The V end was cut by 3 bases, the J end by 9 bases, with 15 bases between. The germline CDR1 and CDR2 sequences are SGHTA and FQGNSA. The CDR3 is 14 residues long. The CDR3 nucleotides read TGTGCCAGCAGCTTCGGGACATTCTCTCCTGAGCAGTTCTTC. This translates into CASSFGTFSPEQFF.

This clone was detected a few times. The V call is TRBV5-1, the J call TRBJ2-2; D ambiguous. The CDR3 extends over 14 amino acids. Germline CDR1 SGHRS, CDR2 YFSETQ. V lost 5 bases, J lost 0 bases, and 8 bases lay in between. CDR3 sequence reads: CASSIRSNTGELFF. In DNA form, the CDR3 reads TGCGCCAGCAGTATACGGTCGAACACCGGGGAGCTGTTTTTT.

The chain combines TRBV4-3 with TRBJ2-1; 12 nucleotides agree with TRBD2. CDR3 length: 18 amino acids. Trimming took 0 bases from V and 10 from J; bases not matched to a gene: 13. Looked up from germline, CDR1 is LGHNA and CDR2 is YSLEER. The chain's CDR3 is CASSQELNRLAGGWEQFF. For the CDR3, the DNA is TGCGCCAGCAGCCAAGAGTTAAATCGGCTAGCGGGAGGGTGGGAGCAGTTCTTC.

This clone appeared a few times. This chain uses TRBV7-2 with TRBJ1-1; D is ambiguous. CDR1 is SGHTA and CDR2 is FQGNSA in the germline V gene. The CDR3 extends over 13 amino acids. V lost 5 bases and J 4 bases, leaving 11 bases between the germline ends. This CDR3 reads CASSPGGGTEAFF. Here the CDR3 DNA reads TGTGCCAGCAGCCCAGGAGGCGGCACTGAAGCTTTCTTT.

The chain employs TRBV5-4 and TRBJ2-3; 7 bases align to TRBD2. CDR1 is SGHNT and CDR2 is YYREEE in the germline V gene (reference sequence). The CDR3 length is 16 residues. V lost 4 bases to trimming and J lost 0 bases; unmatched junction nucleotides: 8. CDR3 region: CASSKRLAESTDTQYF. The DNA for the CDR3 is TGTGCCAGCAGCAAGAGACTAGCAGAAAGCACAGATACGCAGTATTTT.

J is TRBJ2-1 and V is TRBV5-1, with 7 nucleotides matching TRBD2. V shed 7 bases, J shed 10 bases, and the junction held 8 bases outside the gene matches. The CDR3 extends over 12 amino acids. Germline CDR1 SGHRS, CDR2 YFSETQ. This CDR3 is CASANSGQEQFF. CDR3 bases: TGCGCCAGCGCCAATAGCGGGCAAGAGCAGTTCTTC.

This clone was counted only a few times. This chain uses TRBV25-1 with TRBJ2-1; 7 positions agree with TRBD2. V lost 9 bases and J lost 4; bases outside the gene matches: 9. The germline V gene encodes CDR1 MGHDK and CDR2 SYGVNS. The CDR3 spans 14 residues. The CDR3 loop reads CASTSVGPYNEQFF. CDR3 coding DNA: TGTGCCAGTACTAGCGTAGGACCTTACAATGAGCAGTTCTTC.

This clone was observed a handful of times. The chain carries TRBV28 and TRBJ2-1; 8 nucleotides match TRBD1. V was pared by 6 bases and J by 15 bases, with 13 bases of the junction left unmatched. This CDR3 region has 13 residues. The germline V gene has CDR1 MDHEN and CDR2 SYDVKM. CDR3 bases: TGTGCCAGCAGCATCCCCGGACAGGGCAAGCGGTTCTTC. It is translated as CASSIPGQGKRFF.

This clone turned up a few times. This chain uses TRBV5-1 with TRBJ2-1, with a possible D match to TRBD2 (6 bases). The V and J ends lost 3 bases and 5 bases respectively, with 12 bases between them. Germline CDR1 is SGHRS and CDR2 is YFSETQ. This CDR3 has 14 amino acids. CDR3 sequence: CASSYGTLDNEQFF. The CDR3 nucleotides read TGCGCCAGCAGCTATGGGACTTTAGACAATGAGCAGTTCTTC.

This CDR3 reads CASSLAGQGRQPQHF. The DNA for the CDR3 is TGTGCCAGCAGCTTAGCGGGACAGGGTCGCCAGCCCCAGCATTTT. The chain employs TRBV7-9 and TRBJ1-5; 9 bases map to TRBD1. There are 15 residues in the CDR3. V shed 0 bases, J shed 7 bases, and the junction held 4 bases outside the gene matches. CDR1 and CDR2 from the germline V gene are SEHNR and FQNEAQ (reference sequence).

J is TRBJ1-5 and V is TRBV7-3; the D is unclear. Trimming removed 1 base at V and 0 bases at J, with 19 bases between. From germline, CDR1 is SGHTA and CDR2 FQGTGA. This CDR3 region has 19 residues. The DNA for the CDR3 is TGTGCCAGCAGCTTAAATTTGTCCACGGCTGACTATAGCAATCAGCCCCAGCATTTT. Protein product: CASSLNLSTADYSNQPQHF. Supplemented by reference TRBV7-3 and TRBJ1-5, the full variable domain reads GAGVSQTPSNKVTEKGKYVELRCDPISGHTALYWYRQSLGQGPEFLIYFQGTGAADDSGLPNDRFFAVRPEGSVSTLKIQRTERGDSAVYLCASSLNLSTADYSNQPQHFGDGTRLSIL.